The TCR beta chain described here comes from a study of blood T cell repertoires in COVID-19. Whole-study context: Researchers got acute and convalescent COVID-19 samples from the United States, Italy and Spain.

The ends lost 4 bases at V and 1 base at J; junction bases unmatched: 4. The germline V gene encodes CDR1 SGHRS and CDR2 YFSETQ. CDR3 size: 14 residues. Clones were read by immunoSEQ multiplex PCR, and TCRdb kept only the in-frame ones, dropping some. The data contain about 220,000 clones, roughly four fifths of them seen just once; the ten biggest clones take up about 3.4%. This TCR derives from a woman aged 60-70 years who had recovered from COVID-19. This sequence joins TRBV5-1 and TRBJ2-7; 8 bases are a match to TRBD1. Specimen: PBMCs or T cells enriched from blood (not recorded which). This CDR3 is CASSPQGASYEQYF. CDR3 nucleotides: TGCGCCAGCAGCCCTCAGGGGGCGTCCTACGAGCAGTACTTC.